The rows below give T cell receptor beta chains drawn from one sample of a study of response to subunit inactivated influenza vaccine. TCRdb processed the RT-PCR reads anew with MiXCR; each CDR3 protein has one entry. This sample has 450,000 to 700,000 distinct CDR3 sequences; around 13% occur once, and the top ten carry over 8.5%. The source was PBMCs from blood, collected roughly 12 days after vaccination. These receptors all stem from a man aged 45 to 65 who received an inactivated influenza vaccine. Both conserved end residues are part of each CDR3. Each record gives: clone size, D gene, J gene, V gene, CDR3 DNA, CDR3 protein. A D gene is named only where the DNA matches it firmly. Size is stated for part of the rows, as once, few or many counts, or as a class when the clone is expanded.

NA,TRBD2,TRBJ2-5,TRBV27,TGTGCCAGCAGTAATAGCGGGATCTATGAGACCCAGTACTTC,CASSNSGIYETQYF
few,NA,TRBJ1-2,TRBV3-1,TGTGCCAGCAGCCAAGATCCGGCAGGGGACTATGGCTACACCTTC,CASSQDPAGDYGYTF
NA,NA,TRBJ2-1,TRBV6-1,TGTGCCAGCAGAAACACAGGGTTCAATGAGCAGTTCTTC,CASRNTGFNEQFF
NA,NA,TRBJ2-7,TRBV11-2,TGTGCCAGCAGCCCCTTTGGGGGGATCTCCTACGAGCAGTACTTC,CASSPFGGISYEQYF
few,TRBD1,TRBJ2-7,TRBV20-1,TGCAGTGCTAGTAGGACAGGATCGAGCTCCTACGAGCAGTACTTC,CSASRTGSSSYEQYF
NA,NA,TRBJ2-7,TRBV6-1,TGTGCCAGCAGTGAAGAGTCTACCTACGAGCAGTACTTC,CASSEESTYEQYF
NA,NA,TRBJ2-1,TRBV20-1,TGCAGTGCTAGCTCCGACTATTTCTCCCACAATGAGCAGTTCTTC,CSASSDYFSHNEQFF
many,NA,TRBJ2-3,TRBV12-3/TRBV12-4,TGTGCCAGCAGTACGCGGGACCTCCCGTATTTT,CASSTRDLPYF
few,TRBD2,TRBJ2-3,TRBV20-1,TGCAGTGCTAGTGGTCAGCGGGGGGGCGTCACAGATACGCAGTATTTT,CSASGQRGGVTDTQYF
few,NA,TRBJ2-5,TRBV24-1,TGTGCCACCAGTGATCCCACGGGCCCCGCAAATTACCAAGAGACCCAGTACTTC,CATSDPTGPANYQETQYF
many,NA,TRBJ1-1,TRBV7-2,TGTGCCAGCAGCTCAGGGTTGTGGACTGAAGCTTTCTTT,CASSSGLWTEAFF
NA,NA,TRBJ2-5,TRBV20-1,TGCAGTGCTAGAGAGATAACCGGGACACCGGGGGAGACCCAGTACTTC,CSAREITGTPGETQYF
many,NA,TRBJ2-3,TRBV7-9,TGTGCCAGCAGCAACCCGGGGAGTATGGACACAGATACGCAGTATTTT,CASSNPGSMDTDTQYF
NA,NA,TRBJ2-3,TRBV24-1,TGTGCCACCAGTGACGCCCGAGGCGGCACAGATACGCAGTATTTT,CATSDARGGTDTQYF
NA,TRBD2,TRBJ2-5,TRBV11-2,TGTGCCAGCAGCCCTGAACCTGGCGGGGGGGCCGAAGAGACCCAGTACTTC,CASSPEPGGGAEETQYF
NA,NA,TRBJ2-2,TRBV6-2/TRBV6-3,TGTGCCAGCAGTACCCGACTGACCGGGGAGCTGTTTTTT,CASSTRLTGELFF
NA,NA,TRBJ1-1,TRBV2,TGTGCCAGCAGTGAAAGTGGACAGATGAACACTGAAGCTTTCTTT,CASSESGQMNTEAFF
few,NA,TRBJ2-2,TRBV7-9,TGTGCCAGCTCTTTCCGGGACACCGGGGAGCTGTTTTTT,CASSFRDTGELFF
few,TRBD1,TRBJ1-2,TRBV6-2/TRBV6-3,TGTGCCAGCAGTTCTGGGGACAGACATAACTATGGCTACACCTTC,CASSSGDRHNYGYTF
few,NA,TRBJ2-2,TRBV6-5,TGTGCCAGCAGTTCCATTCCTGGGCTCGAGCTGTTTTTT,CASSSIPGLELFF
NA,NA,TRBJ2-7,TRBV7-2,TGTGCCAGCAGCTTAACTTCCTTTGGGCAGTACTTC,CASSLTSFGQYF